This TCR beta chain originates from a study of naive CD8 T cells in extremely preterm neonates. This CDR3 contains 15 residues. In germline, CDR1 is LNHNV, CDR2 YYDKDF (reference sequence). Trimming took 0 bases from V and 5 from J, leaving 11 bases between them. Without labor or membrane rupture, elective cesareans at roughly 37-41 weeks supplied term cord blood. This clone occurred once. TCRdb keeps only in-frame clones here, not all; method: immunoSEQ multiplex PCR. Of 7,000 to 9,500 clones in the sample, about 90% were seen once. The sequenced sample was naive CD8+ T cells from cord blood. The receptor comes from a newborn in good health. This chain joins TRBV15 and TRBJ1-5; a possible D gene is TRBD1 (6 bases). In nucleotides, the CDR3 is TGTGCCACCAGCAGAGATAGGGGGGGCTATCAGCCCCAGCATTTT. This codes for CATSRDRGGYQPQHF. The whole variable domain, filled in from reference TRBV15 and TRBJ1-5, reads DAMVIQNPRYQVTQFGKPVTLSCSQTLNHNVMYWYQQKSSQAPKLLFHYYDKDFNNEADTPDNFQSRRPNTSFCFLDIRSPGLGDTAMYLCATSRDRGGYQPQHFGDGTRLSIL.